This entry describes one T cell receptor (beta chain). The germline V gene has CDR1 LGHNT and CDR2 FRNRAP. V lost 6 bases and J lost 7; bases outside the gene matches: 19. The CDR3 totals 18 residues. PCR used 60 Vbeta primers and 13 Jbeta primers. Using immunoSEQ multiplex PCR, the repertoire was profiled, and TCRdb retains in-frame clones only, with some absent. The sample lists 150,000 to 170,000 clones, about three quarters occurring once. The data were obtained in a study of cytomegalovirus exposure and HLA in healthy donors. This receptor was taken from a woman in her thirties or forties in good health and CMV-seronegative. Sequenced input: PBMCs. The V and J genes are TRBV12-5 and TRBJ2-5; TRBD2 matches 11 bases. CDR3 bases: TGTGCTAGTGGCAATCCGGGACTAGCGGATCGCAAGCGGGGGACCCAGTACTTC. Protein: CASGNPGLADRKRGTQYF.